The rows below give T cell receptor beta chains drawn from one sample of a study of blood T cell repertoires in COVID-19. TCRdb's table, derived via immunoSEQ multiplex PCR, lists solely in-frame clones and lacks some. This repertoire shows some 50,000 clones, around 82% found once; its top ten account for more than 8%. Sample: peripheral blood. The receptors were sampled from a woman older than 75 with acute or convalescent COVID-19. Each CDR3 is given with its conserved first and last residue. A D gene is named only where the DNA matches it firmly. Only some rows state a clone size, as once, few, many or a class for expanded clones.

clone_size | j_call | v_call | d_call | cdr3_nt | cdr3_aa
. | TRBJ2-1 | TRBV5-4 | TRBD2 | TGTGCCAGCAGCCGGGGAACTAGCGGGTCCTACAATGAGCAGTTCTTC | CASSRGTSGSYNEQFF
. | TRBJ1-4 | TRBV27 | . | TGTGCCAGCAGTCCCGTCGGACGAGGGGAAAAACTGTTTTTT | CASSPVGRGEKLFF
. | TRBJ2-7 | TRBV5-1 | . | TGCGCCAGCAGCTTGGTCGCGGGCTCCTACGAGCAGTACTTC | CASSLVAGSYEQYF
once | TRBJ2-7 | TRBV11-2 | TRBD2 | TGTGCCAGCAGCTTAGATCTGGGGGAGGGCCGCCTAGGCGAGCAGTACTTC | CASSLDLGEGRLGEQYF
. | TRBJ1-1 | TRBV5-8 | . | TGTGCCAGCAGCTTCGGGGGGTATACTGAAGCTTTCTTT | CASSFGGYTEAFF
. | TRBJ2-5 | TRBV27 | . | TGTGCCAGCAGTTTCTCGTCTAAGGCAGCGGAGTTTACCCAGTACTTC | CASSFSSKAAEFTQYF
. | TRBJ1-4 | TRBV30 | . | TGTGCCTGGAACTCTCTGGGCTCAACTAATGAAAAACTGTTTTTT | CAWNSLGSTNEKLFF
. | TRBJ2-7 | TRBV29-1 | TRBD1 | TGCAGCGTTAGACAGGGGCTGAGCGAGCAGTACTTC | CSVRQGLSEQYF
. | TRBJ1-2 | TRBV6-5 | TRBD1 | TGTGCCAGCAGTTACGGACAGGGTTGGAGCTATGGCTACACCTTC | CASSYGQGWSYGYTF
once | TRBJ1-2 | TRBV5-6 | TRBD1 | TGTGCCAGCAGCCGACAGGGTTTAGGCTATGGCTACACCTTC | CASSRQGLGYGYTF
. | TRBJ1-5 | TRBV7-9 | . | TGTGCCAGCAGCTCATACAAGGGAGGCAATCAGCCCCAGCATTTT | CASSSYKGGNQPQHF
. | TRBJ1-2 | TRBV5-1 | TRBD1 | TGCGCCAGCAGCTTGGCTCAGGGGGCGCCCTATGGCTACACCTTC | CASSLAQGAPYGYTF
once | TRBJ2-7 | TRBV7-9 | TRBD1 | TGTGCCAGCAGCTTACCCCCTCCGGCAGGGGGCAACGAGCAGTACTTC | CASSLPPPAGGNEQYF
. | TRBJ1-6 | TRBV5-1 | . | TGCGCCAGCAGCTTGGGGGCGGGGGCGAACAATTCACCCCTCCACTTT | CASSLGAGANNSPLHF
. | TRBJ2-3 | TRBV5-1 | . | TGCGCCAGCAGCGTGATGGGACAAGGCACAGATACGCAGTATTTT | CASSVMGQGTDTQYF
. | TRBJ1-4 | TRBV11-2 | . | TGTGCCAGCAGCAAGTCCTCTTCAGCAACTAATGAAAAACTGTTTTTT | CASSKSSSATNEKLFF
. | TRBJ2-7 | TRBV28 | TRBD1 | TGTGCCAGCAGTCTTGACAGGGTATTGGGCGAGCAGTACTTC | CASSLDRVLGEQYF
. | TRBJ1-1 | TRBV5-1 | . | TGCGCCAGCAGCTTGAATCAGGGGAACACTGAAGCTTTCTTT | CASSLNQGNTEAFF
few | TRBJ1-3 | TRBV5-4 | TRBD1 | TGTGCCAGCAGCTCACAGGGGCCTGGAAACACCATATATTTT | CASSSQGPGNTIYF
. | TRBJ1-2 | TRBV5-1 | TRBD1 | TGCGCCAGCAAACTCCAAGGGGGCGCGAACTATGGCTACACCTTC | CASKLQGGANYGYTF
. | TRBJ2-4 | TRBV10-3 | TRBD1 | TGTGCCATCAGTGAGTCGAAGGGGGCTGACATTCAGTACTTC | CAISESKGADIQYF
. | TRBJ2-5 | TRBV5-6 | TRBD2 | TGTGCCAGCAGCTTGGTTTGGGGCGGGGGGCCAGAGGAAAGGACCCAGTACTTC | CASSLVWGGGPEERTQYF
. | TRBJ1-2 | TRBV5-1 | TRBD1 | TGCGCCAGCAGCCCCGCTGGACAGGGGATTGGCTACACCTTC | CASSPAGQGIGYTF
. | TRBJ2-2 | TRBV3-1/TRBV3-2 | TRBD1 | TGTGCCAGCAGCCAAGCAGGGACAGGGCGGTCCGGGGAGCTGTTTTTT | CASSQAGTGRSGELFF
. | TRBJ2-7 | TRBV28 | . | TGTGCCAGCAACCGTGGGGTAAGGGGAACAAGCGAGCAGTACTTC | CASNRGVRGTSEQYF
. | TRBJ1-1 | TRBV4-1 | . | TGCGCCAGCAGCCAAGTGGCGAACACTGAAGCTTTCTTT | CASSQVANTEAFF
. | TRBJ2-2 | TRBV9 | . | TGTGCCAGCAGCGTAGCGACGGGGGTCCCGGGGGAGCTGTTTTTT | CASSVATGVPGELFF
. | TRBJ2-1 | TRBV11-3 | . | TGTGCCAGCAGCTTAGCCGGGACTGCCCATGAGCAGTTCTTC | CASSLAGTAHEQFF
. | TRBJ2-7 | TRBV3-1/TRBV3-2 | . | TGTGCCAGCAGCCAAGGTCTAGTCGCGAGCGAGCAGTACTTC | CASSQGLVASEQYF
. | TRBJ2-4 | TRBV2 | TRBD2 | TGTGCCAGCAGTGAGAGTATTAGCGGGACGGGGCCCAAAAACATTCAGTACTTC | CASSESISGTGPKNIQYF
. | TRBJ1-2 | TRBV24-1 | . | TGTGCCACCAGTGACGAGGCTTATGGCTACACCTTC | CATSDEAYGYTF
. | TRBJ2-5 | TRBV7-9 | TRBD2 | TGTGCCAGCAGCTTAGGGACTAGCGGGGGCCAGAAAGAGACCCAGTACTTC | CASSLGTSGGQKETQYF
. | TRBJ2-2 | TRBV29-1 | . | TGCAGCGTTACCACAGGGTCGAACACCGGGGAGCTGTTTTTT | CSVTTGSNTGELFF
. | TRBJ1-1 | TRBV6-5 | . | TGTGAATTAGGCCCGACAGTCACTTTCTTT | CELGPTVTFF
. | TRBJ2-5 | TRBV7-3 | TRBD2 | TGTGCCAGCAGCTTATCGTCTAGCGGGGGGGAGACCCAGTACTTC | CASSLSSSGGETQYF
. | TRBJ2-7 | TRBV5-1 | . | TGCGCCAGCAGCGTGGCCCCGGGACAACTTATCTACGAGCAGTACTTC | CASSVAPGQLIYEQYF
. | TRBJ1-2 | TRBV6-5 | . | TGTGCCAGCACCGAGAGGGCAAGTGCACACTATGGCTACACCTTC | CASTERASAHYGYTF
. | TRBJ2-1 | TRBV7-9 | TRBD1 | TGTGCCAGCAGCCTATCGGACAGGCGGGCTCGAAATGAGCAGTTCTTC | CASSLSDRRARNEQFF
. | TRBJ1-5 | TRBV3-1/TRBV3-2 | . | TGTGCCAGCAGCCAAGATCTCAATCAGCCCCAGCATTTT | CASSQDLNQPQHF
. | TRBJ2-5 | TRBV5-1 | TRBD1 | TGCGCCAGCAGCCCAGGACAGGGGGCGCTGGAGACCCAGTACTTC | CASSPGQGALETQYF
. | TRBJ2-1 | TRBV30 | TRBD1 | TGTGCCTGGAGTGCCGGGACAGCATACAATGAGCAGTTCTTC | CAWSAGTAYNEQFF
. | TRBJ1-5 | TRBV6-5 | TRBD1 | TGTGCCAGCAGCCCGACAGGGGGCAATCAGCCCCAGCATTTT | CASSPTGGNQPQHF
. | TRBJ1-4 | TRBV18 | . | TGTGCCAGCTCACCGCCTAGGAGGGGCCTAAGTGAAAAACTGTTTTTT | CASSPPRRGLSEKLFF
. | TRBJ2-4 | TRBV30 | . | TGTGCCTGGAATCCCCTCTCTATCAAAAACATTCAGTACTTC | CAWNPLSIKNIQYF
. | TRBJ1-2 | TRBV27 | . | TGTGCCAGCAGTTTATCGGGGCGGGGAGGCTATGGCTACACCTTC | CASSLSGRGGYGYTF
once | TRBJ2-1 | TRBV11-2 | . | TGTGCCAGCAGCTTAGCCCTAGTCTACAATGAGCAGTTCTTC | CASSLALVYNEQFF
. | TRBJ1-3 | TRBV6-2/TRBV6-3 | TRBD1 | TGTGCCAGCAGTTACTACGGACACCGGACAGGCCACTCTGGAAACACCATATATTTT | CASSYYGHRTGHSGNTIYF
. | TRBJ2-6 | TRBV27 | TRBD1 | TGTGCCAGCAGTACCTGGGGACAGGTGGGGGCCAACGTCCTGACTTTC | CASSTWGQVGANVLTF
. | TRBJ2-1 | TRBV24-1 | TRBD1 | TGTGCCACCAGTGAGCCAGGGACAGGGTACAATGAGCAGTTCTTC | CATSEPGTGYNEQFF
. | TRBJ2-1 | TRBV9 | TRBD2 | TGTGCCAGCAGCGTAGATCTAGCGGGAGGAGGGCAGTTCTTC | CASSVDLAGGGQFF
. | TRBJ2-3 | TRBV30 | TRBD2 | TGTGCCTGGAGCCCGGGGACTAGCGACAGCACAGATACGCAGTATTTT | CAWSPGTSDSTDTQYF
few | TRBJ1-2 | TRBV6-6 | . | TGTGCCAGCAGTTATGGGGAGGCGCGGGGTCAACATTCATTC | CASSYGEARGQHSF
. | TRBJ1-2 | TRBV5-4 | . | TGTGCCAGCAGTAGGTGGGGGGGGTATGGCTACACCTTC | CASSRWGGYGYTF
. | TRBJ1-2 | TRBV28 | . | TGTGCCAGCAGTTTATCAGGGGACTATGGCTACACCTTC | CASSLSGDYGYTF
. | TRBJ1-5 | TRBV3-1/TRBV3-2 | . | TGTGCCAGCAGCCAAGCACCGGGGGGGCAACCCCAGCATTTT | CASSQAPGGQPQHF
. | TRBJ1-1 | TRBV28 | . | TGTGCCAGCAGTTTATTACAGCTCAACACTGAAGCTTTCTTT | CASSLLQLNTEAFF
. | TRBJ2-7 | TRBV5-1 | TRBD1 | TGCGCCAGCAGCCTACAGGGGGCGCCTTACGAGCAGTACTTC | CASSLQGAPYEQYF
. | TRBJ1-6 | TRBV28 | . | TGTGCCAGCAGTTTATTGCCCCCCTGGGCAGGGCGGTCACCCCTCCACTTT | CASSLLPPWAGRSPLHF
. | TRBJ2-7 | TRBV3-1/TRBV3-2 | . | TGTGCCAGCAGCCAAGGCGGATGGGGGGTCCACGAGCAGTACTTC | CASSQGGWGVHEQYF
once | TRBJ1-1 | TRBV30 | . | TGTGCCTGGACAGGGAGGGCGGGCACTGAAGCTTTCTTT | CAWTGRAGTEAFF